The T cell receptor (beta chain) under discussion was sequenced for a study of lymphopenia after photon versus proton radiotherapy. Points from the study as a whole: A bigger post-nadir fall in TCR diversity correlated inversely with survival time in deceased patients. Survival link was tested only in deceased patients; proton benefit remains a possibility. Under photons, naive T cells and diversity fell while effector/memory populations rose. Post-nadir diversity loss with photons came from oligoclonal expansion, particularly CD8+ Temra cells.

Concerning this clone: Its antigen is unknown.

The data were produced by immunoSEQ multiplex PCR, yet TCRdb's version contains in-frame clones alone and is incomplete. This sample yields about 14,000 clones, of which roughly four fifths are seen a single time; 27% belongs to the top ten. This CDR3 comprises 15 residues. V shed 4 bases and J shed 7 bases, with 20 bases lying between them. The germline V gene has CDR1 SGDLS and CDR2 YYNGEE. The source material was peripheral blood, sampled from a patient treated with photon-based radiotherapy. The chain couples TRBV9 to TRBJ1-2; D possibly corresponds to TRBD1 (6 bases). This clonotype was sampled from a man aged 50-59 years with gastric cancer. The CDR3 sequence is CASSSRSGATIGYTF. The CDR3 DNA is TGTGCCAGCAGCTCCCGATCGGGGGCCACTATTGGCTACACCTTC. Together with reference TRBV9 and TRBJ1-2, the CDR3 gives the full variable domain: DSGVTQTPKHLITATGQRVTLRCSPRSGDLSVYWYQQSLDQGLQFLIQYYNGEERAKGNILERFSAQQFPDLHSELNLSSLELGDSALYFCASSSRSGATIGYTFGSGTRLTVV.